This T cell receptor (beta chain) came from a study of OX40 agonist ivuxolimab in advanced cancers. Study in general: Patients were dosed intravenously with ivuxolimab at 0.01 to 10 mg/kg every 2 weeks.

The sample holds one count of this clone. This CDR3 spans 18 amino acids. Looked up from germline, CDR1 is LGHNA and CDR2 is YNFKEQ. Sequenced by immunoSEQ multiplex PCR; TCRdb stores in-frame clones only, minus some. The sample contains tens of thousands of clones, approximately 87% of which appear only once. Sample: CD4+ or CD8+ T cells sorted from blood, taken in a trial of the OX40 agonist ivuxolimab. The chain employs TRBV4-2 and TRBJ2-5, with 14 positions matching TRBD2. The end of the DNA is better explained by TRBJ2-7, so the J call may be wrong. The receptor comes from an adult with an advanced solid tumor such as melanoma, head and neck, liver or kidney cancer. The CDR3 loop is CASSPGTSGGLRSHEQYF. DNA of the CDR3: TGTGCCAGCAGCCCCGGGACTAGCGGGGGCCTAAGGAGCCACGAGCAGTACTTC.